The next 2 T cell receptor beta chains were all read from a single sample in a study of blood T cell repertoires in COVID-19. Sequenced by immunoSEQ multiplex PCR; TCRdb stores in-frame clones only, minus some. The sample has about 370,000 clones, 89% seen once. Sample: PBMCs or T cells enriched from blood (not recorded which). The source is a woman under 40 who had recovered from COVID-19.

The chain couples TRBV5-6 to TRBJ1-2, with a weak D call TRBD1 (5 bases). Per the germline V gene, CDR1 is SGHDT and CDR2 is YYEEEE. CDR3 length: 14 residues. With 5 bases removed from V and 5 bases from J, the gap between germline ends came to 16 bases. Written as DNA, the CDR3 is TGTGCCAGCAGACAGGCTCTTAGCCTATATGGCTACACCTTC. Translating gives CASRQALSLYGYTF.

Here the CDR3 DNA reads TGTGCCAGCTCACCCCTTGAGGGAATGGACGAGCAGTACTTC. It translates to CASSPLEGMDEQYF. The chain joins TRBV18 to TRBJ2-7; possibly TRBD2 for D (5 bases). The CDR3 loop spans 14 amino acids. CDR1 and CDR2 (germline): KGHSH, LQKENI. Trimming left V 3 bases short and J 5 bases short, with 14 bases between. Supplemented by reference TRBV18 and TRBJ2-7, the full variable domain reads NAGVMQNPRHLVRRRGQEARLRCSPMKGHSHVYWYRQLPEEGLKFMVYLQKENIIDESGMPKERFSAEFPKEGPSILRIQQVVRGDSAAYFCASSPLEGMDEQYFGPGTRLTVT.